These T cell receptor beta chains were read from a single sample in a study of early T cells in non-severe SARS-CoV-2 infection. TCRdb reprocessed the 5' RACE reads with MiXCR, giving one entry per CDR3 protein. The sample holds over 85,000 distinct CDR3 sequences, about 15% seen once. Sequenced sample: whole blood. The receptor source for this set is an adult who was a healthcare worker with PCR-confirmed SARS-CoV-2 infection or an uninfected control (not recorded which). CDR3s include the opening cysteine and the closing phenylalanine or tryptophan. A D gene is named only where the DNA matches it firmly. Size tells how often a clone was seen (once, few, many) or the class of an expanded clone, and some rows leave it out.

j_gene,abundance,d_gene,v_gene,CDR3nt,CDR3aa
TRBJ2-7,few,TRBD1,TRBV20-1,TGCAGTGCTAGACCTACAGGGGGCGAGCAGTACTTC,CSARPTGGEQYF
TRBJ1-1,few,NA,TRBV9,TGTGCCAGCAGCCGGTTCGGGAACACTGAAGCTTTCTTT,CASSRFGNTEAFF
TRBJ1-5,few,NA,TRBV6-2/TRBV6-3,TGTGCCAGCAGTTACTTCACCCCAGGTTATCAGCCCCAGCATTTT,CASSYFTPGYQPQHF
TRBJ2-1,NA,NA,TRBV20-1,TGCAGTGCTAGAGTTGGAGGGGAGTACAATGAGCAGTTCTTC,CSARVGGEYNEQFF
TRBJ2-3,NA,NA,TRBV7-2,TGTGCCAGCAGCTCCCCAGGGAGTACGCAGTATTTT,CASSSPGSTQYF
TRBJ1-5,few,TRBD1,TRBV2,TGTGCCAGCAGTGACGGGACAGGGATTAGAAGCAATCAGCCCCAGCATTTT,CASSDGTGIRSNQPQHF
TRBJ2-7,NA,NA,TRBV27,TGTGCCAGCAGCCCAATCCAGGAGCCCTACGAGCAGTACTTC,CASSPIQEPYEQYF
TRBJ2-7,few,TRBD2,TRBV30,TGTGCCTGGAGTGGGGCGGGGGGCTTTTCCTACGAGCAGTACTTC,CAWSGAGGFSYEQYF
TRBJ1-2,few,NA,TRBV12-3/TRBV12-4,TGTGCCAGCAGCCTTGTCGTAGGGCGATTGAATGGCTACACCTTC,CASSLVVGRLNGYTF
TRBJ2-3,many,NA,TRBV6-2/TRBV6-3,TGTGCCAGCAGTTACGGGGATACGCAGTATTTT,CASSYGDTQYF
TRBJ2-1,NA,NA,TRBV12-5,TGTGCTAGTGGTTTGGTTGGGTTCTACAATGAGCAGTTCTTC,CASGLVGFYNEQFF
TRBJ1-1,NA,TRBD1,TRBV4-3,TGCGCCAGCAGAAACAGGGGATTTGACACTGAAGCTTTCTTT,CASRNRGFDTEAFF
TRBJ2-7,NA,NA,TRBV21-1,TGTGCCAGCTCCACCGAACTCAAACCCTACGAGCAGTACTTC,CASSTELKPYEQYF
TRBJ1-2,NA,NA,TRBV12-3/TRBV12-4,TGTGCCAGCAGTTCTTCTCAGGGGTTCTATGGCTACACCTTC,CASSSSQGFYGYTF
TRBJ2-5,NA,TRBD2,TRBV19,TGTGCCAGTAGTCAGGGACTAGCGGGAGGATACCAAGAGACCCAGTACTTC,CASSQGLAGGYQETQYF
TRBJ1-6,NA,NA,TRBV10-3,TGTGCCATCTCAAGGTCGGAGCAGGTTCCCCTCCACTTT,CAISRSEQVPLHF
TRBJ1-2,few,NA,TRBV7-9,TGTGCCAGCAGCTTAGCGTCAGGACAGCCTGGCTACACCTTC,CASSLASGQPGYTF
TRBJ2-1,NA,NA,TRBV6-5,TGTGCCAGCAGTTATGATCCCTACAATGAGCAGTTCTTC,CASSYDPYNEQFF
TRBJ2-7,few,TRBD2,TRBV7-9,TGTGCCAGCACGCGGGAGGACGAGCAGTACTTC,CASTREDEQYF
TRBJ1-1,NA,NA,TRBV12-3/TRBV12-4,TGTGCCAGCAGTTTTCCCTCGGAGGGCACTGAAGCTTTCTTT,CASSFPSEGTEAFF
TRBJ2-7,few,TRBD2,TRBV2,TGTGCCAGCAGTGGAAGGCTAGCGGGAGTCGAGCAGTACTTC,CASSGRLAGVEQYF
TRBJ1-2,few,NA,TRBV7-9,TGTGCCAGCAGCTTCAGCAGGGAAGGTGACTATGGCTACACCTTC,CASSFSREGDYGYTF
TRBJ2-6,NA,NA,TRBV15,TGTGCCACCAGCAGAACCGTTGGCTCTGGGGCCAACGTCCTGACTTTC,CATSRTVGSGANVLTF
TRBJ1-2,NA,TRBD1,TRBV29-1,TGCAGCGTTGTGCTCGGACAGGGTCATGGCTACACCTTC,CSVVLGQGHGYTF
TRBJ1-1,few,NA,TRBV20-1,TGCAGTGCAACTTGGGACCGCCGTCCAAACACTGAAGCTTTCTTT,CSATWDRRPNTEAFF
TRBJ2-1,NA,NA,TRBV11-2,TGTGCCAGCAGCTTACAAGCCGACAGTCAAAATGAGCAGTTCTTC,CASSLQADSQNEQFF
TRBJ2-1,few,TRBD2,TRBV6-2/TRBV6-3,TGTGCCAGCAGTTACGCGACTAGCGTGAGGCTTGACAATGAGCAGTTCTTC,CASSYATSVRLDNEQFF
TRBJ1-6,NA,NA,TRBV11-2,TGTGCCAGCAGCCCAGTACAGGGCGATAATTCACCCCTCCACTTT,CASSPVQGDNSPLHF
TRBJ2-5,NA,TRBD2,TRBV10-2,TGCGCCAGCAGGATTAGCGGGAAAGAGACCCAGTACTTC,CASRISGKETQYF
TRBJ2-7,few,NA,TRBV2,TGTGCCAGCAGGAACCGGGACTCCGTATCCTACGAGCAGTACTTC,CASRNRDSVSYEQYF
TRBJ1-1,NA,NA,TRBV18,TGTGCCAGCTCACCCGACCTGATGAACACTGAAGCTTTCTTT,CASSPDLMNTEAFF